The present T cell receptor beta chain was sequenced within a study of blood T cell repertoires in COVID-19. Study-level information: COVID-19 samples, acute and convalescent, were from the United States, Italy and Spain.

Per the germline V gene, CDR1 is MDHEN and CDR2 is SYDVKM. This CDR3 region has 18 residues. Losses at the gene ends were 5 bases for V and 6 bases for J; bases not matched to a gene: 17. Original processing methods: Reference gene primer amplification in the assay estimated nucleated cell counts. Clones were read by immunoSEQ multiplex PCR, and TCRdb kept only the in-frame ones, dropping some. That table is the source of V, J and clone size, and D and trimming were worked out from the DNA. The sample includes 200,000 to 250,000 clones, roughly 85% of them seen just once. This TCR derives from a man aged 45-65 years who had recovered from COVID-19. The sample taken for sequencing was peripheral blood. The chain links TRBV28 to TRBJ2-3; 10 positions match TRBD2. The CDR3 loop reads CASSTTGTSVGNADTQYF. DNA of the CDR3: TGTGCCAGCAGTACGACCGGGACTAGCGTCGGAAATGCTGATACGCAGTATTTT.